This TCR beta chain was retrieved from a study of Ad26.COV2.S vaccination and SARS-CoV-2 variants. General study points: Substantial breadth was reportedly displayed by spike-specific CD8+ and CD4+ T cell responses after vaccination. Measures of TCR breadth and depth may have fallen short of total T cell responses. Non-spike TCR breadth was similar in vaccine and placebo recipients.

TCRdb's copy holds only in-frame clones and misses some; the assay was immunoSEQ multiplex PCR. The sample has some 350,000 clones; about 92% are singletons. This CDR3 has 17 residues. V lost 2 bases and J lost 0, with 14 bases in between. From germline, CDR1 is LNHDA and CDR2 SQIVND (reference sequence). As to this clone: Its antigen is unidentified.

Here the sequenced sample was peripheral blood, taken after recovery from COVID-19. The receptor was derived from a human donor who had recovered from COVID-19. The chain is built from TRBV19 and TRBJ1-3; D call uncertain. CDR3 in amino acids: CASSIRLIGSSGNTIYF. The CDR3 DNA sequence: TGTGCCAGTAGTATACGATTGATCGGTTCCTCTGGAAACACCATATATTTT.